This record looks at one TCR beta chain sequence and its context. This clone was seen once. Its antigen is unknown. No much larger clonotype is one base removed from it; base qualities were not supplied. Enrolling through a virtual design, the prospective study's participants ranged in age from roughly 18 to 89 years and lived across roughly 24 United States geographic areas. Cohort assignment in the prospective study relied on participant-reported clinical history from a screening survey and a study questionnaire. Mobile phlebotomists in the prospective study collected whole blood, serum and a nasopharyngeal or oropharyngeal swab from every participant. Additional blood draws and questionnaires over an approximately 2-month period could optionally be provided by prospective study participants. Before DNA extraction, prospective study blood samples were shipped either frozen or at room temperature.

TCRbeta CDR3 regions were amplified from genomic DNA by means of the immunoSEQ Assay, a bias-controlled multiplex PCR. The paper's data handling went like this. The number of nucleated cells in each sample was estimated from the amplification of reference gene primers within the assay. Sequence reads were collapsed and filtered to measure the absolute abundance of every unique TCRbeta CDR3 rearrangement. For each sample, productive Simpson clonality was calculated by taking the square root of Simpson's diversity index across productive rearrangements. TCRdb's version of the immuneACCESS table is confined to in-frame rearrangements and falls short of the full clone set. An unresolved V gene accounts for under half of the shortfall where checked; the remainder is of unknown origin. For V, J and clone size, that table is used; D and trimming come from the DNA. The sample yields around 50,000 clones; roughly 80% were counted once. The ten largest account for roughly 6.1% of the sample.

These data are taken from a study of blood T cell repertoires in COVID-19 (dated by TCRdb to the early 2020s). Regarding the complete study: Samples from collaborators originated in the United States, Italy and Spain and spanned both the acute and convalescent phases of COVID-19. The prospective study material was composed of cDNA or gDNA derived from T cells, B-cell-depleted T cells, or PBMCs. Deeply sampled blood TCRbeta repertoires from subjects exposed to, actively infected with, or recovered from COVID-19 were included in the dataset. The repertoires were released in a freely available public database intended as a resource for research on the immune response to SARS-CoV-2. The samples were drawn from two sources: the first 160 participants of the ongoing ImmuneRACE study, and approximately 1,300 subjects contributed by 6 global collaborators. Nearly every sample came with metadata listing a de-identified subject ID, COVID-19 status, age in years and sex. HLA class I and class II types, where available, came from metadata supplied by the sample provider rather than from assay-based typing.

What the work shows at the level of the full study, not this receptor alone: The quantity of clinical and demographic metadata differed by source and by participant and was supplied without curation.

The germline V gene (reference sequence) specifies MNHNY as CDR1 and SVGAGI as CDR2. There are 14 amino acids in the CDR3, from cysteine to phenylalanine inclusive. Only the CDR3 DNA is retained, 42 bases long and in frame from the first base. V and J are truncated by 6 bases and 4 bases respectively, leaving an intervening sequence of 15 bases. The chain joins TRBV6-6 to TRBJ1-2, and perhaps TRBD1 as D gene, on 5 matching bases. Sequenced sample: PBMCs or T cells enriched from blood (not recorded which). This sequence was found in a woman in her 50s with acute COVID-19. CDR3 protein: CASSATVTAYGYTF. The DNA sequence is as follows: TGTGCCAGCAGCGCGACAGTCACGGCCTATGGCTACACCTTC.